This T cell receptor beta chain was captured in a study of T-cell reconstitution after alpha-beta-depleted transplantation in children. The CDR3 spans 16 residues. On this clonotype: Its antigen is not identified. Germline is not matched at one junction end, which may reflect a read error.

Overall study results and limits: Where some patients showed high TCRbeta diversity at day 60, it came from recipient T cells and thymic progenitors that had survived.

Using unique molecular identifiers, the investigators prepared the TCRbeta library. TCRdb itself ran the PCR reads through MiXCR, one entry per CDR3 protein. This sample has about a million distinct CDR3 sequences, with less than 30% found just once. This TCR was recovered from a boy younger than two who had a stem cell transplant for SCID, so the T cells may come from the graft donor. The V call is TRBV12-3 or TRBV12-4, the J call TRBJ2-5; 9 positions match TRBD1. Sequenced here: PBMCs, mostly from graft donor cells, sampled 360 days after TCRalphabeta/CD19-depleted stem cell transplant. CDR3 protein: CSSSSFQGQGLETQYF. Here the CDR3 DNA reads TGTTCCAGCAGTTCCTTCCAGGGACAGGGTCTTGAGACCCAGTACTTC.